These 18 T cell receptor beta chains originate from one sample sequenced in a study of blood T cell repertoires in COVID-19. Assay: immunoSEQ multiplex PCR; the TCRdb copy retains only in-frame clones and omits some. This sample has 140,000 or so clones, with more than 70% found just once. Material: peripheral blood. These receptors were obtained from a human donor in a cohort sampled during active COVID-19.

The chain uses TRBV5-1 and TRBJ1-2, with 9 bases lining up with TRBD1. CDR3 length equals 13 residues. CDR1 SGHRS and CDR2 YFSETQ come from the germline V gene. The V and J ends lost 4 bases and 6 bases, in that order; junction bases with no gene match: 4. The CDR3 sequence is CASSGGQGDGYTF. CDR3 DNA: TGCGCCAGCAGCGGGGGACAGGGTGATGGCTACACCTTC.

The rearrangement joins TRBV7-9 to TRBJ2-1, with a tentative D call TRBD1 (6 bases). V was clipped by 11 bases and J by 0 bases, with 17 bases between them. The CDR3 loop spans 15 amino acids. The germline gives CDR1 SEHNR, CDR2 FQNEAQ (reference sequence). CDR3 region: CALSRQERSYNEQFF. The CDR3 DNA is TGTGCCCTCTCCAGACAGGAGCGCTCCTACAATGAGCAGTTCTTC.

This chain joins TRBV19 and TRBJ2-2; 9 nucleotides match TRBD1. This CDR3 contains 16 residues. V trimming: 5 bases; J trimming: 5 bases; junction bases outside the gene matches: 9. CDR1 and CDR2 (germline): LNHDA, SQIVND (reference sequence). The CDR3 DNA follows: TGTGCCAGTAGTTTACAACAGGGGGCAGGAACCGGGGAGCTGTTTTTT. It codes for CASSLQQGAGTGELFF.

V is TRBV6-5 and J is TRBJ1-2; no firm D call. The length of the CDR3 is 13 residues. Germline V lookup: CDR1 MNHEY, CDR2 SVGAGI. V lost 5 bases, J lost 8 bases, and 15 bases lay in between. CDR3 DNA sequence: TGTGCCAGCAGTACAAGCCTGGGGAGGGGCTACACCTTC. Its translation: CASSTSLGRGYTF.

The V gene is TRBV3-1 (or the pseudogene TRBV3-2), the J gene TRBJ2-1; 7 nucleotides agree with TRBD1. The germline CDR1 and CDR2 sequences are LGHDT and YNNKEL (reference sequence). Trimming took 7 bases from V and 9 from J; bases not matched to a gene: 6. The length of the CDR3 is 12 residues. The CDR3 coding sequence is TGTGCCAGCACCAAAAGGGACAGTGAGCAGTTCTTC. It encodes CASTKRDSEQFF.

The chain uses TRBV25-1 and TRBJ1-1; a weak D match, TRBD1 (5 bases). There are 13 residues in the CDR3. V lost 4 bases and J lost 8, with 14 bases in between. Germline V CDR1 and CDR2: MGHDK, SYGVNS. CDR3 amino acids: CASSVGHNREAFF. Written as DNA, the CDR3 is TGTGCCAGCAGTGTTGGACATAACCGGGAAGCTTTCTTT.

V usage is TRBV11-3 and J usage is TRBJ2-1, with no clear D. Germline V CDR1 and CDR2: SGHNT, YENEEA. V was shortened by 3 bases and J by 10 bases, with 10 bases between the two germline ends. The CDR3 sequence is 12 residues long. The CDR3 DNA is TGTGCCAGCAGCTTGATCAATGAGGAGCAGTTCTTC. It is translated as CASSLINEEQFF. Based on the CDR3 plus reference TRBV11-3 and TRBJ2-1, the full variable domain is EAGVVQSPRYKIIEKKQPVAFWCNPISGHNTLYWYLQNLGQGPELLIRYENEEAVDDSQLPKDRFSAERLKGVDSTLKIQPAELGDSAVYLCASSLINEEQFFGPGTRLTVL.

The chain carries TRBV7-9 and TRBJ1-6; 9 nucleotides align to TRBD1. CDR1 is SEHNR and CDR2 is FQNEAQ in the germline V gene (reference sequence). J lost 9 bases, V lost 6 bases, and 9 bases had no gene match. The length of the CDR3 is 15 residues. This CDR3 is CASSYEQGASSPLHF. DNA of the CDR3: TGTGCCAGCAGTTATGAACAGGGGGCCTCTTCACCCCTCCACTTT.

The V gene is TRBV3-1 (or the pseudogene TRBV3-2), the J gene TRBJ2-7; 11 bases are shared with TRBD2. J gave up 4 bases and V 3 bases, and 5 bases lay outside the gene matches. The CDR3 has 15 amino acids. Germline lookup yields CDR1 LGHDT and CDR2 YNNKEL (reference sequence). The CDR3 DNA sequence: TGTGCCAGCAGCCAGAGGACTAGCGGGTTATACGAGCAGTACTTC. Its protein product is CASSQRTSGLYEQYF.

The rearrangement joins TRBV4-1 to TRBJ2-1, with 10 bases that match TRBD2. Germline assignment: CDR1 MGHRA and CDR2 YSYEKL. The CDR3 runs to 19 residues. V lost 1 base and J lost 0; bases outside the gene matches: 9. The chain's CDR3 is CASSQGAAGGLSSYNEQFF. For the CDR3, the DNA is TGCGCCAGCAGCCAAGGGGCAGCGGGGGGGCTGAGCTCCTACAATGAGCAGTTCTTC.

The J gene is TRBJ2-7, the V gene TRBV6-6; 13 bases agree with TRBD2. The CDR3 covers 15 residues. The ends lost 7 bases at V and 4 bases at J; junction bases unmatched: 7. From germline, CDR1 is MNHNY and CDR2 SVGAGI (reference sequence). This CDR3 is CASTMGLAGRYEQYF. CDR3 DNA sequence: TGTGCCAGCACCATGGGACTAGCGGGGAGGTACGAGCAGTACTTC.

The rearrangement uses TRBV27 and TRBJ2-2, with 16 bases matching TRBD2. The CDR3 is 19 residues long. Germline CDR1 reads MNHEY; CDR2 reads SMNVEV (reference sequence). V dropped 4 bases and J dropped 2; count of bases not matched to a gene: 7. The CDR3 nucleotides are TGTGCCAGCAGTTCGGGACTAGCGGGGGGGCTTCGTAACACCGGGGAGCTGTTTTTT. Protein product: CASSSGLAGGLRNTGELFF.

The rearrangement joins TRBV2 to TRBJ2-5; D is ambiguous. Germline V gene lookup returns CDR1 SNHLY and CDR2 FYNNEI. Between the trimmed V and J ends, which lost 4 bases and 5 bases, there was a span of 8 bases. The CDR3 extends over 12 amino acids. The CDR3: CASSASRETQYF. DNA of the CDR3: TGTGCCAGCAGTGCTAGTAGGGAGACCCAGTACTTC.

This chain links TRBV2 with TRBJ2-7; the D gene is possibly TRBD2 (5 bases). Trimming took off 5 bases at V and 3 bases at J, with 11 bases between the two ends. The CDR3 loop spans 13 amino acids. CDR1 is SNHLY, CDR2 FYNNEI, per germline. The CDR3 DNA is TGTGCCAGCAGTTCGCTAGCTGACTACGAGCAGTACTTC. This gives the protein CASSSLADYEQYF.

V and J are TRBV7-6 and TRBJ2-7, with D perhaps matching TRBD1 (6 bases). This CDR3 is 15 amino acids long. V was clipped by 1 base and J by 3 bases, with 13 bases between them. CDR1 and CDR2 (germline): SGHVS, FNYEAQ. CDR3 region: CASSLEGDTYYEQYF. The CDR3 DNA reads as TGTGCCAGCAGCTTAGAGGGGGACACCTACTACGAGCAGTACTTC.

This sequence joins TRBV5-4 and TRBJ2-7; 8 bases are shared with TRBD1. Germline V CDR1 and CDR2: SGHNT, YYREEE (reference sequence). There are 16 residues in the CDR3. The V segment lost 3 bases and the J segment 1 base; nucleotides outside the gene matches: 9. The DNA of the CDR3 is TGTGCCAGCAGCTCTAGGACAGGGTCGAGTTCCTACGAGCAGTACTTC. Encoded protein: CASSSRTGSSSYEQYF. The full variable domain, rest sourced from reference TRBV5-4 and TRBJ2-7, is ETGVTQSPTHLIKTRGQQVTLRCSSQSGHNTVSWYQQALGQGPQFIFQYYREEENGRGNFPPRFSGLQFPNYSSELNVNALELDDSALYLCASSSRTGSSSYEQYFGPGTRLTVT.

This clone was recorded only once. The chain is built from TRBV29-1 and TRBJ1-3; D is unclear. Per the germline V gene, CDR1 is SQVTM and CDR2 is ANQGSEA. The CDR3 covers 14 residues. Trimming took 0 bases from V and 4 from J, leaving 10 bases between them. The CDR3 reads CSVEEEGGGNTIYF. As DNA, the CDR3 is TGCAGCGTTGAAGAAGAAGGAGGGGGAAACACCATATATTTT.

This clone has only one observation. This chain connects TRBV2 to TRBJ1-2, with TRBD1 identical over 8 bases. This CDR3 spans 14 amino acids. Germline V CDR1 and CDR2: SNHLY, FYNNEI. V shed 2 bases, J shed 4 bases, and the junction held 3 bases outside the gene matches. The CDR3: CASSETTGVYGYTF. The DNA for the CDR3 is TGTGCCAGCAGTGAAACGACAGGGGTCTATGGCTACACCTTC.